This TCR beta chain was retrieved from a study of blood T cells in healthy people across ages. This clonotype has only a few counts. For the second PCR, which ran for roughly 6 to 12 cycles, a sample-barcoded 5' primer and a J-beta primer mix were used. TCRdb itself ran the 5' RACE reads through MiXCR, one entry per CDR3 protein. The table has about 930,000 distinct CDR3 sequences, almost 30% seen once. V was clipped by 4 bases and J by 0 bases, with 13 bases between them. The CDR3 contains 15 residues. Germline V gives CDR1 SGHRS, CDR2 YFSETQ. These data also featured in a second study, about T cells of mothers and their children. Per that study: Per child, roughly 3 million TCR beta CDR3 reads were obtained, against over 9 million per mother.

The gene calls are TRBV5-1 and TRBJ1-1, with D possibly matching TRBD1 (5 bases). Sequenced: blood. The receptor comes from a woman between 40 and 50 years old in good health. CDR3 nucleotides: TGCGCCAGCAGCCTGATTGAGGGGATGAACACTGAAGCTTTCTTT. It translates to CASSLIEGMNTEAFF.